Detailed here is one T cell receptor beta chain. This specimen comes from a study of OX40 agonist ivuxolimab in advanced cancers. The wider study: Dosing consisted of intravenous ivuxolimab at 0.01 to 10 mg/kg every 2 weeks.

Germline V gene data show CDR1 as MNHEY and CDR2 as SVGAGI. The CDR3 has 11 amino acids. The germline V and J ends were trimmed by 8 bases and 4 bases, with 6 bases remaining between them. Clones were read by immunoSEQ multiplex PCR, and TCRdb kept only the in-frame ones, dropping some. Here the sample spans 95,000 to 150,000 clones, just over 90% being singletons. This sequence originates from an adult with an advanced solid tumor such as melanoma, head and neck, liver or kidney cancer. The sample was CD4+ or CD8+ T cells sorted from blood, taken in a trial of the OX40 agonist ivuxolimab. The chain has TRBV6-5 and TRBJ1-3; D is undetermined. The CDR3 spells CASGIGNTIYF. The CDR3 bases are TGTGCCAGCGGAATAGGAAACACCATATATTTT.